These 31 T cell receptor beta chains originate from one sample sequenced in a study of T-cell reconstitution after alpha-beta-depleted transplantation in children. Unique molecular identifiers were incorporated into the prepared TCRbeta library. TCRdb re-called the PCR reads through MiXCR, storing one row per CDR3 protein. The sample consists of some 600,000 distinct CDR3 sequences, about 15% of them appearing once. The sample in question was PBMCs from the stem cell graft donor, obtained from the stem cell graft. The receptors originated from a human donor who donated a stem cell graft to a child with acute myeloid leukemia.

The sample holds a few counts of this clonotype. The chain employs TRBV11-2 and TRBJ2-5; D gene ambiguous. This CDR3 spans 18 amino acids. Germline-derived CDR1 and CDR2 are SGHAT and FQNNGV. V lost 4 bases, J lost 1 base, and 22 bases lay in between. The CDR3 here is CASSSPPQTGQVQETQYF. The CDR3 DNA sequence: TGTGCCAGCAGCTCCCCTCCCCAGACTGGCCAAGTCCAAGAGACCCAGTACTTC.

The sample holds many counts of this clonotype. The chain carries TRBV6-1 and TRBJ1-2; D possibly corresponds to TRBD1 (6 bases). Germline V gene lookup returns CDR1 MNHNS and CDR2 SASEGT. This CDR3 has 11 amino acids. Trimming left V 6 bases short and J 5 bases short, with 7 bases between. CDR3 sequence (DNA): TGTGCCAGCAGAACAGGGTATGGCTACACCTTC. Protein: CASRTGYGYTF.

This clonotype was observed many times. The chain links TRBV6-5 to TRBJ1-6, with TRBD1 identical over 7 bases. Losses at the gene ends were 7 bases for V and 10 bases for J; bases not matched to a gene: 10. CDR3 length equals 14 residues. Germline V gene sequence: CDR1 MNHEY, CDR2 SVGAGI. The DNA of the CDR3 is TGTGCCAGCACCCAACAGGGGAGGCACTCACCCCTCCACTTT. It translates to CASTQQGRHSPLHF.

This sequence joins TRBV15 and TRBJ1-1, with no clear D. V dropped 5 bases and J dropped 2 bases, with 15 bases sitting between them. The germline CDR1 and CDR2 sequences are LNHNV and YYDKDF (reference sequence). This CDR3 is built from 15 residues. The chain's CDR3 is CATSESGGSNTEAFF. CDR3 DNA sequence: TGTGCCACCAGCGAAAGCGGAGGGAGTAACACTGAAGCTTTCTTT.

The gene calls are TRBV12-3 or TRBV12-4 and TRBJ1-3; D is possibly TRBD1 (6 bases). The V end lost 10 bases, the J end lost 2 bases, and 18 bases lay between the germline ends. This CDR3 region has 15 residues. The CDR3 region is CAIPGQGKAGNTIYF. The CDR3 region has the DNA TGTGCCATTCCCGGGCAGGGGAAGGCTGGAAACACCATATATTTT.

This clonotype was counted at least ten times. This rearrangement joins TRBV20-1 to TRBJ2-1; TRBD2 is a possible D gene (6 bases). The CDR3 runs to 14 residues. The germline V gene encodes CDR1 DFQATT and CDR2 SNEGSKA (reference sequence). The ends were cut back, 6 bases at V and 6 bases at J, with 18 bases in the middle. The CDR3 region has the DNA TGCAGTGCCCTACACGGGGGACCGACCAATGAGCAGTTCTTC. Protein product: CSALHGGPTNEQFF.

V usage is TRBV10-3 and J usage is TRBJ1-1; no definite D call. Per germline, CDR1 ENHRY and CDR2 SYGVKD. Trimming pared 3 bases from V and 0 bases from J, leaving 5 bases between. The CDR3 has 13 amino acids. DNA for the CDR3: TGTGCCATCAGTGATAACTTGAACACTGAAGCTTTCTTT. It specifies CAISDNLNTEAFF.

This rearrangement joins TRBV4-1 to TRBJ2-3; 8 bases fit TRBD1. The CDR3 contains 17 residues. The germline V gene encodes CDR1 MGHRA and CDR2 YSYEKL. The V gene end was trimmed by 4 bases and the J gene end by 3 bases; junction bases not matched to a gene: 12. As DNA, the CDR3 is TGCGCCAGCAGCCTAAACCCGACAGGGGCAGGAACAGATACGCAGTATTTT. Translating it yields CASSLNPTGAGTDTQYF.

This clonotype was found a few times. The V and J genes are TRBV20-1 and TRBJ2-1; maybe TRBD1 (6 bases). The germline CDR1 and CDR2 sequences are DFQATT and SNEGSKA (reference sequence). Trimming cost V 0 bases and J 0 bases, with 12 bases left between them. CDR3 length: 16 amino acids. CDR3: CSARDQGHYSYNEQFF. Here the CDR3 DNA reads TGCAGTGCTAGAGATCAGGGACATTACTCCTACAATGAGCAGTTCTTC.

This clonotype was seen ten or more times. The rearrangement links TRBV29-1 to TRBJ2-2; 7 positions match TRBD1. The CDR3 extends over 15 amino acids. Germline-derived CDR1 and CDR2 are SQVTM and ANQGSEA. J gave up 4 bases and V 0 bases, and 5 bases lay outside the gene matches. The CDR3 bases are TGCAGCGTTGAAGACCACAGGGGTGGCACCGGGGAGCTGTTTTTT. Protein: CSVEDHRGGTGELFF.

This clonotype was recorded once. The J gene is TRBJ1-1, the V gene TRBV18, with D perhaps matching TRBD1 (6 bases). The germline V and J ends were trimmed by 3 bases and 1 base, with 9 bases remaining between them. Germline V lookup: CDR1 KGHSH, CDR2 LQKENI. The CDR3 extends over 14 amino acids. The CDR3 region is CASSPGAGNTEAFF. The CDR3 DNA follows: TGTGCCAGCTCACCGGGGGCGGGGAACACTGAAGCTTTCTTT.

This clonotype showed up many times. The gene calls are TRBV5-6 and TRBJ2-5, with 8 bases identical to TRBD1. CDR3 size: 15 residues. J gave up 4 bases and V 0 bases, and 5 bases lay outside the gene matches. The germline V gene has CDR1 SGHDT and CDR2 YYEEEE. CDR3 region: CASSLVTGVAETQYF. CDR3 sequence (DNA): TGTGCCAGCAGCTTGGTGACAGGGGTGGCAGAGACCCAGTACTTC.

This clonotype was detected ten times or more. The V and J genes are TRBV20-1 and TRBJ2-1; 13 bases map to TRBD2. The CDR3 spans 18 residues. Germline trimming cut 1 base from V and 1 base from J; bases unmatched to any gene: 7. From germline, CDR1 is DFQATT and CDR2 SNEGSKA (reference sequence). The CDR3 DNA is TGCAGTGCTAGAGTAACTAGCGGGGGGGCCCTGTCCTACAATGAGCAGTTCTTC. Translation: CSARVTSGGALSYNEQFF.

This clonotype was seen only a few times. The chain has TRBV20-1 and TRBJ2-5; D remains ambiguous. Trimming stripped 0 bases from V and 7 bases from J, with 18 bases between. Germline V CDR1 and CDR2: DFQATT, SNEGSKA (reference sequence). This CDR3 contains 15 residues. This chain's CDR3 is CSARDFTDPRPTQYF. CDR3 in DNA: TGCAGTGCTAGAGATTTCACGGATCCACGCCCGACCCAGTACTTC.

The CDR3 nucleotides are TGCAGTGCTAAAGAAGGGGCTAATGAAAAACTGTTTTTT. Translating it yields CSAKEGANEKLFF. The chain combines TRBV20-1 with TRBJ1-4; possibly TRBD1 for D (5 bases). V was cut by 4 bases and J by 3 bases, with 9 bases left in between. Germline-derived CDR1 and CDR2 are DFQATT and SNEGSKA (reference sequence). The CDR3 extends over 13 amino acids.

This clonotype came up many times. The chain links TRBV20-1 to TRBJ2-5; D is ambiguous. V was pared by 4 bases and J by 1 base, with 7 bases between. In germline, CDR1 is DFQATT, CDR2 SNEGSKA (reference sequence). The CDR3 has 12 amino acids. The CDR3 spells CSAMESQETQYF. In nucleotides, the CDR3 is TGCAGTGCTATGGAGTCCCAAGAGACCCAGTACTTC.

The sample holds many counts of this clonotype. This chain uses TRBV5-1 with TRBJ2-3; 8 nucleotides line up with TRBD1. The V gene's germline CDR1 is SGHRS and CDR2 YFSETQ. With V trimmed by 4 bases and J by 2 bases, 3 bases remained unmatched. CDR3 length equals 14 residues. This CDR3 reads CASSPRGPTDTQYF. CDR3 in DNA: TGCGCCAGCAGCCCCAGGGGGCCCACAGATACGCAGTATTTT.

The CDR3 sequence: CASTLVRGRAFF. DNA of the CDR3: TGTGCCAGCACCCTAGTCCGGGGACGAGCTTTCTTT. The chain recombines TRBV28 with TRBJ1-1; D may be TRBD1 (5 bases). The CDR3 sequence is 12 residues long. Trimming pared 7 bases from V and 10 bases from J, leaving 16 bases between. The germline CDR1 and CDR2 sequences are MDHEN and SYDVKM. Filled out from reference TRBV28 and TRBJ1-1, the complete variable domain reads DVKVTQSSRYLVKRTGEKVFLECVQDMDHENMFWYRQDPGLGLRLIYFSYDVKMKEKGDIPEGYSVSREKKERFSLILESASTNQTSMYLCASTLVRGRAFFGQGTRLTVV.

This clonotype came up a few times. This rearrangement joins TRBV15 to TRBJ2-3; TRBD1 aligns across 9 bases. From germline, CDR1 is LNHNV and CDR2 YYDKDF (reference sequence). The CDR3 spans 17 residues. V lost 4 bases, J lost 4 bases, and 12 bases stayed unmatched. This chain's CDR3 is CATSTQTGGFDADTQYF. DNA of the CDR3: TGTGCCACCAGCACCCAAACAGGGGGCTTTGACGCAGATACGCAGTATTTT.

The chain carries TRBV7-9 and TRBJ1-3; D gene uncertain. V was clipped by 5 bases and J by 0 bases, with 8 bases between them. The CDR3 sequence is 14 residues long. Germline V lookup: CDR1 SEHNR, CDR2 FQNEAQ (reference sequence). The DNA of the CDR3 is TGTGCCAGCAGCGCGCGGAGCTCTGGAAACACCATATATTTT. Protein product: CASSARSSGNTIYF.

The V call is TRBV9, the J call TRBJ1-4; weak D call: TRBD1 (5 bases). Trimming took off 4 bases at V and 0 bases at J, with 13 bases between the two ends. The CDR3 is 16 amino acids. Germline assignment: CDR1 SGDLS and CDR2 YYNGEE. CDR3 amino acids: CASSRGFSTTNEKLFF. The CDR3 DNA sequence: TGTGCCAGCAGCAGGGGATTCAGCACAACTAATGAAAAACTGTTTTTT. Full variable domain (missing parts from reference TRBV9 and TRBJ1-4): DSGVTQTPKHLITATGQRVTLRCSPRSGDLSVYWYQQSLDQGLQFLIQYYNGEERAKGNILERFSAQQFPDLHSELNLSSLELGDSALYFCASSRGFSTTNEKLFFGSGTQLSVL.

The sample holds many counts of this clonotype. The chain has TRBV7-2 and TRBJ2-7; the D gene could be TRBD1 or TRBD2 (6 bases each). The CDR3 covers 14 residues. Germline V gene sequence: CDR1 SGHTA, CDR2 FQGNSA. V was clipped by 5 bases and J by 0 bases, with 11 bases between them. CDR3 sequence reads: CASSPGAGSYEQYF. In DNA, the CDR3 is TGTGCCAGCAGCCCGGGGGCGGGCTCCTACGAGCAGTACTTC.

V and J are TRBV5-1 and TRBJ1-1; D gene ambiguous. The V end was cut by 3 bases, the J end by 5 bases, with 17 bases between. This CDR3 region has 15 residues. CDR1 is SGHRS, CDR2 YFSETQ, per germline. The CDR3 DNA reads as TGCGCCAGCAGCTACTTCAAGGGTCCCGGGACTGAAGCTTTCTTT. The encoded protein is CASSYFKGPGTEAFF.

This clonotype has at least ten counts. The CDR3 loop is CSASSRQGSYGYTF. CDR3 sequence (DNA): TGCAGTGCTAGTTCCCGGCAGGGAAGCTATGGCTACACCTTC. The J gene is TRBJ1-2, the V gene TRBV20-1; a possible D gene is TRBD1 (5 bases). The CDR3 totals 14 residues. Trimming removed 3 bases at V and 4 bases at J, with 15 bases between. Germline CDR1 and CDR2: DFQATT and SNEGSKA (reference sequence).

CDR3 in DNA: TGTGCCAGCAGATGGACTAGCGGAGCCAAAAACATTCAGTACTTC. Translating gives CASRWTSGAKNIQYF. The chain links TRBV12-3 or TRBV12-4 to TRBJ2-4, with 10 bases identical to TRBD2. With V trimmed by 6 bases and J by 0 bases, 2 bases remained unmatched. The CDR3 is 15 residues long.

This clonotype has ten or more counts. The rearrangement uses TRBV20-1 and TRBJ2-1; TRBD2 matches 12 bases. Germline assignment: CDR1 DFQATT and CDR2 SNEGSKA (reference sequence). V trimming: 3 bases; J trimming: 0 bases; junction bases outside the gene matches: 9. The CDR3 is made up of 18 amino acids. This CDR3 is CSASPSGGVLSSYNEQFF. The CDR3 DNA reads as TGCAGTGCTAGTCCTAGCGGGGGGGTACTGAGCTCCTACAATGAGCAGTTCTTC.

The chain couples TRBV2 to TRBJ2-7, with D maybe TRBD1 (5 bases). There are 14 residues in the CDR3. Between the trimmed V and J ends, which lost 6 bases and 1 base, there was a span of 13 bases. The germline V gene encodes CDR1 SNHLY and CDR2 FYNNEI. The CDR3 reads CASRDSFLSYEQYV. The CDR3, as DNA: TGTGCCAGCAGAGACAGTTTTCTTTCCTACGAGCAGTACGTC.

V is TRBV5-1 and J is TRBJ2-3; 9 positions agree with TRBD2. This CDR3 contains 21 residues. Germline assignment: CDR1 SGHRS and CDR2 YFSETQ. V shed 0 bases and J 0 bases; nucleotides not matched to a gene: 17. Here the CDR3 reads CASSLAWGGAGGSRSTDTQYF. CDR3 sequence (DNA): TGCGCCAGCAGCTTGGCCTGGGGCGGAGCGGGGGGTTCCAGGAGCACAGATACGCAGTATTTT.

This clonotype appeared a few times. The rearrangement links TRBV6-1 to TRBJ1-4, with D unresolved. CDR1 MNHNS and CDR2 SASEGT come from the germline V gene. Trimming left V 6 bases short and J 8 bases short, with 13 bases between. The CDR3 is 13 residues long. The CDR3, as DNA: TGTGCCAGCAGCATACTAGGTGGAGAAAAACTGTTTTTT. Translation gives CASSILGGEKLFF.

The chain uses TRBV11-2 and TRBJ1-5, with TRBD1 matching 7 bases. Germline V gene lookup returns CDR1 SGHAT and CDR2 FQNNGV. CDR3 length: 14 amino acids. Germline trimming cut 5 bases from V and 5 bases from J; bases unmatched to any gene: 6. CDR3 residues: CASSQGTADQPQHF. CDR3 nucleotides: TGTGCCAGCAGCCAAGGGACAGCGGATCAGCCCCAGCATTTT.

This clonotype was observed at least ten times. V usage is TRBV29-1 and J usage is TRBJ2-3; 9 nucleotides align to TRBD2. The length of the CDR3 is 13 residues. Germline V gene data show CDR1 as SQVTM and CDR2 as ANQGSEA. With V trimmed by 4 bases and J by 6 bases, 5 bases remained unmatched. The CDR3 DNA reads as TGCAGCGTTGGGGGCGGGGGGGCTGATACGCAGTATTTT. Amino acids: CSVGGGGADTQYF.